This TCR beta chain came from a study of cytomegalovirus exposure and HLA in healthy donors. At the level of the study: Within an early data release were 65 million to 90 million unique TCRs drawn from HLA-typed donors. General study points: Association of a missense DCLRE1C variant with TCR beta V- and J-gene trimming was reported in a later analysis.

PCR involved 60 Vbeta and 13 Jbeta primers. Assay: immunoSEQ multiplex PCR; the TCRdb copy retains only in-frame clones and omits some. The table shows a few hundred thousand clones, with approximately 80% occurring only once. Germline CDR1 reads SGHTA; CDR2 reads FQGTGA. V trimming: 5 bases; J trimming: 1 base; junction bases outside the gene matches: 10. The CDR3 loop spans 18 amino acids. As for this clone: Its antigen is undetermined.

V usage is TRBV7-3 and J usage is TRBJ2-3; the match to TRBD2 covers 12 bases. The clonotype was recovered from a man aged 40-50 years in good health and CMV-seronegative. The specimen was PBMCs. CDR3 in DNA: TGTGCCAGCAGCCACACCCGGACTAGCGGGGAAGGCACAGATACGCAGTATTTT. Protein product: CASSHTRTSGEGTDTQYF.